The 7 T cell receptor beta chains below come from one sample, sequenced in a study of cytomegalovirus exposure and HLA in healthy donors. The PCR contained 60 Vbeta and 13 Jbeta primers. TCRdb's copy holds only in-frame clones and misses some; the assay was immunoSEQ multiplex PCR. The sample has approximately 190,000 clones, 75% to 85% seen once. The sequencing sample was made of PBMCs. The receptors derive from a woman aged 18-29 years in good health and CMV-seronegative.

The chain has TRBV9 and TRBJ2-3; D possibly corresponds to TRBD2 (6 bases). With 1 base removed from V and 8 bases from J, the gap between germline ends came to 20 bases. The CDR3 sequence is 16 residues long. Looked up from germline, CDR1 is SGDLS and CDR2 is YYNGEE. CDR3 DNA sequence: TGTGCCAGCAGCGTAACGGACTACCCCACAGGCGGTACGCAGTATTTT. It codes for CASSVTDYPTGGTQYF.

The table lists this clone with a count of one. The rearrangement joins TRBV19 to TRBJ1-2; 9 bases are a match to TRBD1. This CDR3 has 13 amino acids. Germline values: CDR1 LNHDA, CDR2 SQIVND (reference sequence). With 5 bases clipped from V and 6 bases from J, the junction kept 4 bases outside the gene matches. CDR3 coding DNA: TGTGCCAGTAGTGAACAGGGGGCGGATGGCTACACCTTC. Its protein product is CASSEQGADGYTF.

The chain carries TRBV6-1 and TRBJ1-5, with 8 nucleotides matching TRBD1. V lost 5 bases to trimming and J lost 7 bases; unmatched junction nucleotides: 7. CDR1 MNHNS and CDR2 SASEGT come from the germline V gene. The CDR3 spans 14 residues. The CDR3 DNA sequence: TGTGCCAGCAGTCCGGACAGGGTGGGACAGCCCCAGCATTTT. Translated: CASSPDRVGQPQHF.

The V and J genes are TRBV4-1 and TRBJ2-5, with 10 nucleotides matching TRBD2. V gave up 1 base and J gave up 5 bases; unmatched junction bases: 1. The CDR3 covers 14 residues. Germline CDR1 reads MGHRA; CDR2 reads YSYEKL. The CDR3 sequence: CASSQASGGETQYF. Here the CDR3 DNA reads TGCGCCAGCAGCCAAGCTAGCGGGGGCGAGACCCAGTACTTC.

CDR3 protein: CASSSTVNTEAFF. The CDR3 DNA reads as TGTGCCAGCAGCTCGACAGTGAACACTGAAGCTTTCTTT. V usage is TRBV6-6 and J usage is TRBJ1-1; weak D call: TRBD1 (5 bases). V lost 6 bases and J lost 0, with 8 bases in between. This CDR3 is built from 13 residues. CDR1 MNHNY and CDR2 SVGAGI come from the germline V gene (reference sequence).

The chain is built from TRBV5-1 and TRBJ1-5, with TRBD1 as a possible D gene (5 bases). In germline, CDR1 is SGHRS, CDR2 YFSETQ. Trimming left V 1 base short and J 0 bases short, with 11 bases between. The CDR3 contains 16 residues. For the CDR3, the DNA is TGCGCCAGCAGCTTGAGTGGTAGGGGTAGCAATCAGCCCCAGCATTTT. Protein product: CASSLSGRGSNQPQHF.

This chain uses TRBV7-2 with TRBJ2-3; TRBD2 matches 9 bases. CDR3 length: 17 amino acids. V lost 2 bases to trimming and J lost 1 base; unmatched junction nucleotides: 7. From germline, CDR1 is SGHTA and CDR2 FQGNSA. CDR3 sequence (DNA): TGTGCCAGCAGCTTAATATATGCGGGGGGGGGCACAGATACGCAGTATTTT. Protein sequence: CASSLIYAGGGTDTQYF. The full variable domain, in which reference TRBV7-2 and TRBJ2-3 provide the parts outside the CDR3, is GAGVSQSPSNKVTEKGKDVELRCDPISGHTALYWYRQSLGQGLEFLIYFQGNSAPDKSGLPSDRFSAERTGGSVSTLTIQRTQQEDSAVYLCASSLIYAGGGTDTQYFGPGTRLTVL.